This TCR beta chain appears in the sequencing data of a study of a mutant IDH1 vaccine in newly diagnosed glioma. Study-wide background: Patients got their first vaccination 4-6 weeks after radiotherapy alone, or with temozolomide cycles. Treated patients had a mean age of around 40 years and a sex split that was around 62% male and roughly 38% female.

Using immunoSEQ multiplex PCR, the repertoire was profiled, and TCRdb retains in-frame clones only, with some absent. The data show tens of thousands of clones, more than 70% seen once. Details on this clone: Its antigen is not known.

The time point was: week 23, last vaccination. A 20-mer mutant IDH1 peptide at 300 ug was injected subcutaneously with topical imiquimod. New WHO grade 3 or 4 astrocytomas that were IDH1-mutant and ATRX-lost had been found in donors. This TCR came from a woman in her 50s with glioma. This material consisted of PBMCs, taken from a glioma patient whose treatment included an IDH1 peptide vaccine.

In nucleotides, the CDR3 is TGTGCCAGCTCACCGTCCAGTTTTCGTCAGCCCCAGCATTTT. Translated, it gives CASSPSSFRQPQHF. This chain connects TRBV18 to TRBJ1-5, with D unresolved. Trimming left V 3 bases short and J 6 bases short, with 12 bases between. Germline CDR1 and CDR2: KGHSH and LQKENI. The CDR3 has 14 residues.